This T cell receptor (beta chain) was profiled in a study of shared clonotypes between healthy human individuals. The study, taken as a whole, reports: Collection of samples was limited to blood; tissue repertoires likely differ. The low donor count limited represented genetic and exposure-history diversity. Clonotypes shared by all four sorted-subset donors had higher generation probabilities than non-shared clonotypes.

Measured with immunoSEQ multiplex PCR; TCRdb has only the in-frame clones, and not every one. The data show roughly 1 million clones, around 74% seen once. A word on this clone: What it binds is unknown. Additional DNA sequences in this sample encode the identical CDR3.

J lost 4 bases, V lost 1 base, and 2 bases had no gene match. The CDR3 extends over 14 amino acids. Germline V gene sequence: CDR1 GTSNPN, CDR2 SVGIG (reference sequence). The V gene is TRBV30, the J gene TRBJ1-5; 9 nucleotides agree with TRBD1. The source of this sequence is a young man in good health. Specimen: memory CD4+ T cells sorted from blood. Subset indicated: CD45RA-negative fraction. The CDR3 DNA reads as TGTGCCTGGAGTGGGGGACAGGGAAATCAGCCCCAGCATTTT. Its translation is CAWSGGQGNQPQHF.